These T cell receptor beta chains were read from a single sample in a study of cytomegalovirus exposure and HLA in healthy donors. Assay: immunoSEQ multiplex PCR; the TCRdb copy retains only in-frame clones and omits some. This table has 74,000 or so clones, around 78% appearing once. The sample comprised PBMCs. Source of these receptors: a male donor in good health and CMV-seropositive. Each CDR3 is given with its conserved first and last residue. The order of the fields is V gene, D gene, J gene, clone size, CDR3 DNA, CDR3 protein. The D gene is left open where the match is weak. Clone size appears in some rows only: once, few, many, or a class for an expanded clone.

TRBV25-1,-,TRBJ2-5,-,TGTGCCAGCAGTGAATTAGGGGCGGGAAGCCAAGAGACCCAGTACTTC,CASSELGAGSQETQYF
TRBV5-1,TRBD1,TRBJ1-1,-,TGCGCCAGCAGCTTGTTTAGCCCAATACAGGGGGCTTTCTTT,CASSLFSPIQGAFF
TRBV6-4,-,TRBJ1-4,-,TGTGCCAGCAGTGACTCGGGGGAGGAAGAAAATGAAAAACTGTTTTTT,CASSDSGEEENEKLFF
TRBV29-1,-,TRBJ1-2,-,TGCAGCGTTGTGGCGGACTATGGCTACACCTTC,CSVVADYGYTF
TRBV7-2,-,TRBJ2-7,-,TGTGCCAGCAAAGTTGGGGCGGGGCGGCAGTCCTACGAGCAGTACTTC,CASKVGAGRQSYEQYF
TRBV5-1,-,TRBJ2-6,once,TGCGCCAGCAGCTACCAGTCTGGGGCCAACGTCCTGACTTTC,CASSYQSGANVLTF
TRBV27,TRBD2,TRBJ2-2,-,TGTGCCAGCAGTTTAGGACTAGCGGGGTCTAACACCGGGGAGCTGTTTTTT,CASSLGLAGSNTGELFF
TRBV11-2,-,TRBJ1-2,once,TGTGCCAGCAGCCCCCCGGGAAAGCCCTATGGCTACACCTTC,CASSPPGKPYGYTF
TRBV2,-,TRBJ1-2,-,TGTGCCAGCAGTGAAGGACAGCTCTATGGCTACACCTTC,CASSEGQLYGYTF
TRBV4-1,-,TRBJ1-6,-,TGCGCCAGCAGCCAAGTAGTCCTTAATTCACCCCTCCACTTT,CASSQVVLNSPLHF
TRBV15,-,TRBJ1-4,-,TGTGCCACCAGCAGAGATAGGGGTACTAATGAAAAACTGTTTTTT,CATSRDRGTNEKLFF
TRBV4-1,TRBD1,TRBJ2-5,-,TGCGCCAGCAGCCAGGGAAGGGGGCTTCGGGAGACCCAGTACTTC,CASSQGRGLRETQYF
TRBV7-9,-,TRBJ1-4,-,TGTGCCAGCACCCGAACGAGGGGCGGGGGTAATGAAAAACTGTTTTTT,CASTRTRGGGNEKLFF
TRBV30,TRBD2,TRBJ2-4,few,TGTGCCTGCAGGACTAGCGGGAGTCATGTCGGTCAGTACTTC,CACRTSGSHVGQYF
TRBV7-2,-,TRBJ2-7,-,TGTGCCAGCAGCTTAGAGGAGGGTAGGGAGCAGTATTTC,CASSLEEGREQYF
TRBV9,TRBD2,TRBJ2-1,-,TGTGCCAGCAGCTCACGACTAGCGGGGGATGAGCAGTTCTTC,CASSSRLAGDEQFF
TRBV5-1,-,TRBJ1-2,-,TGCGCCAGCAGCTTGTTGTCATTAGCCTATGGCTACACCTTC,CASSLLSLAYGYTF
TRBV7-9,-,TRBJ2-2,-,TGTGCCAGCAGCTTCGGTCCCACCGGGGAGCTGTTTTTT,CASSFGPTGELFF